These 14 T cell receptor beta chains were all obtained from the same sample, sequenced in a study. Each CDR3 protein is one row after TCRdb ran MiXCR on the 5' RACE reads. This table holds roughly 50,000 distinct CDR3 sequences, about a sixth found once. The sample consisted of naive CD4+ T cells sorted from blood. Subset here: naive CD4+ T cells, CD4+CD45RA+CD25-. The receptors were gathered from a female donor with breast cancer.

V usage is TRBV7-9 and J usage is TRBJ2-7; D call uncertain. The V end lost 5 bases, the J end lost 6 bases, and 14 bases lay between the germline ends. This CDR3 comprises 13 residues. CDR1 and CDR2 (germline): SEHNR, FQNEAQ (reference sequence). The CDR3 DNA reads TGTGCCAGCAGCCAAGACACCGCCGGCGAGCAGTACTTC. It yields the protein CASSQDTAGEQYF.

This clonotype was counted at least ten times. The V gene is TRBV5-5, the J gene TRBJ2-7; D gene unclear. V was pared by 4 bases and J by 10 bases, with 18 bases between. This CDR3 is 13 amino acids long. The germline V gene encodes CDR1 SGHKS and CDR2 YYEKEE (reference sequence). CDR3 sequence reads: CASSTDPSRIQYF. The DNA for the CDR3 is TGTGCCAGCAGCACGGACCCGTCTCGGATACAGTACTTC.

V is TRBV5-1 and J is TRBJ1-1; D uncertain. V was pared by 0 bases and J by 1 base, with 10 bases between. The CDR3 is 15 residues long. Germline V gene lookup returns CDR1 SGHRS and CDR2 YFSETQ. The CDR3, as DNA: TGCGCCAGCAGCTTGGTCCCGGTAAAGAACACTGAAGCTTTCTTT. This gives the protein CASSLVPVKNTEAFF. The variable domain in full, completed from reference TRBV5-1 and TRBJ1-1, reads KAGVTQTPRYLIKTRGQQVTLSCSPISGHRSVSWYQQTPGQGLQFLFEYFSETQRNKGNFPGRFSGRQFSNSRSEMNVSTLELGDSALYLCASSLVPVKNTEAFFGQGTRLTVV.

The chain carries TRBV5-1 and TRBJ1-5, with a weak D call TRBD1 (5 bases). The CDR3 is 14 amino acids. Per the germline V gene, CDR1 is SGHRS and CDR2 is YFSETQ. Trimming shortened V by 2 bases and J by 3 bases, and 9 bases separated the two germline ends. The CDR3 DNA sequence: TGCGCCAGCAGCTTAGGGGAGTCCAATCAGCCCCAGCATTTT. Translating it yields CASSLGESNQPQHF. Filled out from reference TRBV5-1 and TRBJ1-5, the complete variable domain reads KAGVTQTPRYLIKTRGQQVTLSCSPISGHRSVSWYQQTPGQGLQFLFEYFSETQRNKGNFPGRFSGRQFSNSRSEMNVSTLELGDSALYLCASSLGESNQPQHFGDGTRLSIL.

This chain joins TRBV7-3 and TRBJ2-1, with D perhaps matching TRBD1 or TRBD2 (6 bases each). This CDR3 is 13 amino acids long. CDR1 is SGHTA and CDR2 is FQGTGA in the germline V gene. The V and J ends lost 5 bases and 10 bases respectively, with 15 bases between them. CDR3 DNA: TGTGCCAGCAGCCCTTATATGGGGGGCGAGCAGTTCTTC. Its translation is CASSPYMGGEQFF.

The chain combines TRBV5-1 with TRBJ2-1, with TRBD2 matching 9 bases. The CDR3 extends over 17 amino acids. CDR1 is SGHRS and CDR2 is YFSETQ in the germline V gene. V was pared by 0 bases and J by 3 bases, with 7 bases of the junction left unmatched. Here the CDR3 DNA reads TGCGCCAGCAGCTTGGCCACTCTTAGCGGGAGCTACAATGAGCAGTTCTTC. As protein: CASSLATLSGSYNEQFF.

This clonotype was seen only a few times. The V call is TRBV7-6, the J call TRBJ1-2, with 11 bases that match TRBD1. Unmatched junction bases numbered 8, after V lost 1 base and J lost 4 bases. Germline CDR1 and CDR2: SGHVS and FNYEAQ. The CDR3 sequence is 17 residues long. This CDR3 reads CASSLGGQGVVTYGYTF. In DNA, the CDR3 is TGTGCCAGCAGCTTAGGGGGACAGGGGGTGGTTACCTATGGCTACACCTTC.

Many counts were recorded for this clonotype. The CDR3 is CASTAGQGGQPQHF. The CDR3 DNA sequence: TGTGCCAGCACCGCGGGACAGGGTGGACAGCCCCAGCATTTT. J is TRBJ1-5 and V is TRBV6-2 or TRBV6-3, with 9 bases matching TRBD1. V was pared by 7 bases and J by 7 bases, with 8 bases of the junction left unmatched. Germline V gene data show CDR1 as MNHEY and CDR2 as SVGEGT. This CDR3 has 14 amino acids.

The J gene is TRBJ1-4, the V gene TRBV6-1, with D possibly matching TRBD1 (6 bases). The length of the CDR3 is 15 residues. V was clipped by 6 bases and J by 2 bases, with 13 bases between them. From germline, CDR1 is MNHNS and CDR2 SASEGT. The CDR3 loop reads CASRDRWRTNEKLFF. CDR3 nucleotides: TGTGCCAGCAGGGACAGATGGAGGACTAATGAAAAACTGTTTTTT.

Ten or more counts support this clonotype. This chain uses TRBV4-2 with TRBJ2-5, with D unresolved. Per germline, CDR1 LGHNA and CDR2 YNFKEQ. V dropped 4 bases and J dropped 5 bases, with 17 bases sitting between them. The CDR3 totals 15 residues. As DNA, the CDR3 is TGTGCCAGCAGCCTGGAAGTTAGAACGATCGAGACCCAGTACTTC. Its translation is CASSLEVRTIETQYF.

As to this clonotype: With a much larger clone just one base away, this may be a read error. The CDR3 nucleotides read TGTGCCAGCAGCCCCCCCGGGACACCTTACAATGAGCAGTTCTTC. The encoded protein is CASSPPGTPYNEQFF. V is TRBV7-9 and J is TRBJ2-1; tentatively, D is TRBD1 (6 bases). In germline, CDR1 is SEHNR, CDR2 FQNEAQ (reference sequence). Deletions cut 5 bases from V and 4 bases from J, with 15 bases between. CDR3 length: 15 residues.

The rearrangement links TRBV5-1 to TRBJ2-7, with 8 bases fitting TRBD2. Germline trimming cut 0 bases from V and 1 base from J; bases unmatched to any gene: 3. Germline V lookup: CDR1 SGHRS, CDR2 YFSETQ. This CDR3 has 15 residues. The CDR3 region is CASSLGLALSYEQYF. The CDR3 nucleotides read TGCGCCAGCAGCTTGGGACTAGCGCTTTCCTACGAGCAGTACTTC. The full variable domain, rest sourced from reference TRBV5-1 and TRBJ2-7, is KAGVTQTPRYLIKTRGQQVTLSCSPISGHRSVSWYQQTPGQGLQFLFEYFSETQRNKGNFPGRFSGRQFSNSRSEMNVSTLELGDSALYLCASSLGLALSYEQYFGPGTRLTVT.

V gene TRBV7-8 combines with J gene TRBJ1-5, with unresolved D. CDR1 is SGHVS and CDR2 is FQNEAQ in the germline V gene. The CDR3 is 16 residues long. Between the trimmed V and J ends, which lost 5 bases and 0 bases, there was a span of 14 bases. CDR3 sequence (DNA): TGTGCCAGCAGCCCGGAGGTAATTAATAGCAATCAGCCCCAGCATTTT. This gives the protein CASSPEVINSNQPQHF. Drawing the rest from reference TRBV7-8 and TRBJ1-5, the complete variable domain is GAGVSQSPRYKVAKRGQDVALRCDPISGHVSLFWYQQALGQGPEFLTYFQNEAQLDKSGLPSDRFFAERPEGSVSTLKIQRTQQEDSAVYLCASSPEVINSNQPQHFGDGTRLSIL.

J is TRBJ1-2 and V is TRBV5-1, with D unclear. This CDR3 has 13 residues. V was shortened by 0 bases and J by 6 bases, with 9 bases between the two germline ends. Looked up from germline, CDR1 is SGHRS and CDR2 is YFSETQ. The chain's CDR3 is CASSLVPEDGYTF. CDR3 nucleotide sequence: TGCGCCAGCAGCTTGGTACCCGAAGATGGCTACACCTTC.